This is a list of T cell receptor beta chains from one sample in a study of shared clonotypes between healthy human individuals. Using immunoSEQ multiplex PCR, the repertoire was profiled, and TCRdb retains in-frame clones only, with some absent. The sample carries around 1.9 million clones, over 85% recorded once. What was sequenced was naive CD8+ T cells from PBMCs. These receptors were taken from a man between 18 and 29 years old in good health. Some clones in this sample may be carry-over from other donors' samples. The CDR3 runs from the conserved cysteine through the conserved F or W. A D gene is named only where the DNA matches it firmly. For some rows the clone size is stated as once, few or many, or as a class when expanded; others skip it.

clone_size,d_call,v_call,j_call,cdr3_aa,cdr3_nt
NA,NA,TRBV5-1,TRBJ2-7,CASSFSRESYEQYF,TGCGCCAGCTCTTTCTCCAGGGAATCCTACGAGCAGTACTTC
NA,TRBD1,TRBV19,TRBJ1-5,CASRQGSNQPQHF,TGTGCCAGCAGACAGGGGAGCAATCAGCCCCAGCATTTT
NA,NA,TRBV7-2,TRBJ2-7,CASSLTAYEQYF,TGTGCCAGCAGCTTGACCGCGTACGAGCAGTACTTC
NA,TRBD2,TRBV19,TRBJ2-7,CASSLTGLAASYEQYF,TGTGCCAGTAGTCTAACCGGACTAGCGGCCTCCTACGAGCAGTACTTC
few,NA,TRBV6-5,TRBJ2-1,CASSYGPLYNEQFF,TGTGCCAGCAGTTACGGGCCCCTTTACAATGAGCAGTTCTTC
NA,NA,TRBV29-1,TRBJ2-1,CSADLSSYNEQFF,TGCAGCGCCGACTTGAGCTCCTACAATGAGCAGTTCTTC
once,NA,TRBV7-9,TRBJ1-1,CASSGTPLGDTEAFF,TGTGCCAGCAGCGGGACACCGCTCGGGGACACTGAAGCTTTCTTT
NA,TRBD2,TRBV9,TRBJ2-1,CASSVVPSGSKDEQFF,TGTGCCAGCAGCGTAGTTCCTAGCGGGAGTAAGGATGAGCAGTTCTTC
NA,TRBD2,TRBV29-1,TRBJ2-7,CSARGGKYEQYF,TGCAGCGCGCGCGGGGGGAAGTACGAGCAGTACTTC
NA,TRBD2,TRBV18,TRBJ2-2,CASSPGLAGTGGELFF,TGTGCCAGCTCACCGGGACTAGCGGGAACCGGCGGGGAGCTGTTTTTT
NA,NA,TRBV9,TRBJ1-1,CASSDSNTEAFF,TGTGCCAGCAGCGATTCAAACACTGAAGCTTTCTTT
NA,TRBD2,TRBV5-1,TRBJ2-3,CASKPSGMADTQYF,TGCGCCAGCAAACCTAGCGGGATGGCAGATACGCAGTATTTT
once,NA,TRBV7-2,TRBJ2-1,CASSPRVDEQFF,TGTGCCAGCAGCCCCAGGGTGGATGAGCAGTTCTTC
NA,NA,TRBV30,TRBJ1-2,CAWIPGGVGYTF,TGTGCCTGGATCCCGGGGGGGGTTGGCTACACCTTC
once,NA,TRBV5-4,TRBJ1-2,CASSPRSGLRNYGYTF,TGTGCCAGCAGCCCGAGGTCGGGGCTTCGCAACTATGGCTACACCTTC
NA,TRBD2,TRBV27,TRBJ2-7,CASRIAGGLVEQYF,TGTGCCAGCAGAATTGCGGGAGGGTTAGTCGAGCAGTACTTC
NA,TRBD2,TRBV5-6,TRBJ2-1,CASSSGLAGNNEQFF,TGTGCCAGCAGCTCAGGACTAGCGGGAAACAATGAGCAGTTCTTC
NA,TRBD1,TRBV27,TRBJ2-7,CASSARTGTYEQYF,TGTGCCAGCAGTGCCCGGACAGGGACCTACGAGCAGTACTTC
NA,NA,TRBV4-1,TRBJ1-6,CASSPGGTYSPLHF,TGCGCCAGCAGCCCGGGGGGAACTTATTCACCCCTCCACTTT
once,NA,TRBV28,TRBJ1-4,CASSPQPTNEKLFF,TGTGCCAGCAGTCCCCAGCCAACTAATGAAAAACTGTTTTTT
NA,NA,TRBV5-4,TRBJ2-7,CASSSAPGIEQYF,TGTGCCAGCAGCTCGGCCCCCGGGATCGAGCAGTACTTC
NA,NA,TRBV30,TRBJ1-2,CAWSVRPGHVMEASGYTF,TGTGCCTGGAGTGTAAGGCCGGGACATGTGATGGAGGCTTCTGGCTACACCTTC
NA,NA,TRBV10-3,TRBJ1-2,CAISAGEGDYGYTF,TGTGCCATCAGTGCAGGAGAAGGGGACTATGGCTACACCTTC
once,TRBD1,TRBV19,TRBJ1-5,CASSISTGYQPQHF,TGTGCCAGTAGTATATCGACAGGGTACCAGCCCCAGCATTTT
NA,NA,TRBV9,TRBJ2-3,CASSPVWGRTDTQYF,TGTGCCAGCAGCCCCGTTTGGGGCCGTACAGATACGCAGTATTTT
NA,NA,TRBV7-2,TRBJ1-3,CASSLVRLRGGNTIYF,TGTGCCAGCAGCTTAGTTCGTTTGCGGGGCGGAAACACCATATATTTT
NA,NA,TRBV4-2,TRBJ1-3,CASSQDPTLAGNTIYF,TGTGCCAGCAGCCAAGATCCGACCCTTGCTGGAAACACCATATATTTT
NA,TRBD1,TRBV4-1,TRBJ1-2,CASSQGRGRINGYTF,TGCGCCAGCAGCCAAGGGAGGGGGCGTATCAATGGCTACACCTTC
NA,TRBD1,TRBV10-3,TRBJ1-2,CAISELGQGRYGYTF,TGTGCCATCAGTGAGCTGGGACAGGGGCGTTATGGCTACACCTTC
NA,TRBD1,TRBV15,TRBJ1-5,CATSRKRTGKDQPQHF,TGTGCCACCAGCAGGAAGAGGACAGGGAAGGATCAGCCCCAGCATTTT
NA,NA,TRBV4-3,TRBJ2-7,CASSLKVSGPSYEQYF,TGCGCCAGCAGTCTCAAAGTTAGCGGCCCTTCCTACGAGCAGTACTTC
NA,NA,TRBV2,TRBJ1-5,CASRRRSNQPQHF,TGTGCCAGCCGAAGGCGGAGCAATCAGCCCCAGCATTTT
NA,TRBD1,TRBV5-4,TRBJ2-3,CASSPDRGKIADTQYF,TGTGCCAGCAGCCCCGACAGGGGGAAAATAGCAGATACGCAGTATTTT
once,TRBD2,TRBV19,TRBJ2-3,CASSISLAGLVTDTQYF,TGTGCCAGTAGTATAAGCCTAGCGGGACTAGTCACAGATACGCAGTATTTT
NA,TRBD1,TRBV5-6,TRBJ2-7,CASSLMDRGASYEQYF,TGTGCCAGCAGCTTAATGGACAGGGGAGCTTCATACGAGCAGTACTTC
NA,TRBD1,TRBV27,TRBJ2-7,CASSPGQGGYEQYF,TGTGCCAGCAGTCCGGGACAGGGTGGCTACGAGCAGTACTTC
NA,NA,TRBV6-5,TRBJ2-7,CASSYSETGEQYF,TGTGCCAGCAGTTACAGTGAGACAGGCGAGCAGTACTTC
NA,NA,TRBV21-1,TRBJ1-2,CASSKGPGDGYTF,TGTGCCAGCAGCAAAGGTCCAGGGGATGGCTACACCTTC
NA,NA,TRBV7-9,TRBJ1-2,CASSRLNRDPYGYTF,TGTGCCAGCAGCCGGCTTAACAGGGATCCCTATGGCTACACCTTC
NA,NA,TRBV30,TRBJ2-7,CACGDPEGYYEQYF,TGTGCCTGTGGGGACCCCGAGGGATATTACGAGCAGTACTTC
NA,NA,TRBV7-9,TRBJ1-1,CASSPREWNTEAFF,TGTGCCAGCAGCCCCCGGGAGTGGAACACTGAAGCTTTCTTT
NA,NA,TRBV9,TRBJ2-5,CASSQRPGPQETQYF,TGTGCCAGCAGCCAAAGACCGGGACCCCAAGAGACCCAGTACTTC
NA,TRBD1,TRBV7-9,TRBJ2-1,CASSLAPTGGNEQFF,TGTGCCAGCAGCTTAGCACCGACAGGGGGCAATGAGCAGTTCTTC
NA,TRBD1,TRBV4-1,TRBJ2-1,CASSQPGQGLIYEQFF,TGCGCCAGCAGCCAACCGGGACAGGGCTTGATCTATGAGCAGTTCTTC
NA,TRBD2,TRBV13,TRBJ2-1,CASSQGLAGTNEQFF,TGTGCCAGCAGTCAAGGACTAGCGGGAACAAATGAGCAGTTCTTC
NA,TRBD2,TRBV27,TRBJ2-3,CASRLAGISTDTQYF,TGTGCCAGCAGATTAGCGGGCATTAGCACAGATACGCAGTATTTT
NA,TRBD1,TRBV7-4,TRBJ2-7,CASSPRGQTTYEQYF,TGTGCCAGCAGCCCCCGGGGACAGACGACCTACGAGCAGTACTTC
few,NA,TRBV10-2,TRBJ2-2,CASSELRSTGELFF,TGCGCCAGCAGTGAGTTGAGAAGCACCGGGGAGCTGTTTTTT
NA,NA,TRBV6-1,TRBJ2-1,CASSETGGSYNEQFF,TGTGCCAGCAGTGAGACGGGCGGCTCCTACAATGAGCAGTTCTTC
once,NA,TRBV19,TRBJ1-2,CASSPRDIFYGYTF,TGTGCCAGTAGTCCCAGGGACATTTTCTACGGCTACACCTTC
NA,NA,TRBV5-6,TRBJ1-1,CASSFGTATIEAFF,TGTGCCAGCAGCTTCGGGACGGCTACCATTGAAGCTTTCTTT
NA,TRBD2,TRBV7-9,TRBJ2-1,CASRILAGGQYNEQFF,TGTGCCAGCAGGATACTAGCGGGAGGGCAGTACAATGAGCAGTTCTTC